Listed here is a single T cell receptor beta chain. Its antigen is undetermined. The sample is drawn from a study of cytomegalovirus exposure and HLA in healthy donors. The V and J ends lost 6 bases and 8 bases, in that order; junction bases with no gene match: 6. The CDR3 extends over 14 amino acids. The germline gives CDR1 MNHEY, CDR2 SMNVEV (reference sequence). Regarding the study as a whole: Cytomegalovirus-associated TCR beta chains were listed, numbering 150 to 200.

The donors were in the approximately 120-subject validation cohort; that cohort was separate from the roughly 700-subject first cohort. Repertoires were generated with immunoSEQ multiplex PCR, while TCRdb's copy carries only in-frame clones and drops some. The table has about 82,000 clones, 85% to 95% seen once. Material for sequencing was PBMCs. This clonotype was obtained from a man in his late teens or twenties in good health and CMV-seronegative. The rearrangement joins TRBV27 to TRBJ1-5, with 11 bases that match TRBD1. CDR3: CASSWTGGAEPQHF. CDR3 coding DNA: TGTGCCAGCAGCTGGACAGGGGGCGCGGAGCCCCAGCATTTT.